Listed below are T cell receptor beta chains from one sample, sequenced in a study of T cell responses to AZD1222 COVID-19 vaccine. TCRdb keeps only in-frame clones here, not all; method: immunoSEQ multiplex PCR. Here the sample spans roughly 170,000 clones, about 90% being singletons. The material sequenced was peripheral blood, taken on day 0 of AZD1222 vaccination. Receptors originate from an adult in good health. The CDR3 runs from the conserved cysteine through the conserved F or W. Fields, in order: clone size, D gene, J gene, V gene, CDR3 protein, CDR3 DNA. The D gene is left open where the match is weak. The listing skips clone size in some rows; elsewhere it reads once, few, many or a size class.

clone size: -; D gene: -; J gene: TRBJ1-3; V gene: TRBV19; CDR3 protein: CASTQDGNTIYF; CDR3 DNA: TGTGCCAGCACACAGGACGGAAACACCATATATTTT
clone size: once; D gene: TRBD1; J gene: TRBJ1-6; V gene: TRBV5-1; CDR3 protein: CATRDRGNSPLHF; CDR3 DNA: TGCGCCACCAGGGACAGGGGAAATTCACCCCTCCACTTT
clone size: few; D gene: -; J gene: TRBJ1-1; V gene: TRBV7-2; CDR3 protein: CASSFGGTFTEAFF; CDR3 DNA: TGTGCCAGCAGCTTTGGGGGGACTTTTACTGAAGCTTTCTTT
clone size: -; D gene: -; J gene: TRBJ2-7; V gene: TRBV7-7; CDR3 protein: CASSPPGAGTYEQYF; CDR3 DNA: TGTGCCAGCAGCCCACCGGGTGCCGGGACCTACGAGCAGTACTTC
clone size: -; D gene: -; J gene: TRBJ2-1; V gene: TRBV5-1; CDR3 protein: CASSEGSSYNEQFF; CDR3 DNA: TGCGCCAGCAGTGAGGGGAGCTCCTACAATGAGCAGTTCTTC
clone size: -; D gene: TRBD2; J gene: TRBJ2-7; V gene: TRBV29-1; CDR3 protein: CSAGGAGEYF; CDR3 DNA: TGCAGCGCCGGTGGGGCGGGAGAGTACTTC
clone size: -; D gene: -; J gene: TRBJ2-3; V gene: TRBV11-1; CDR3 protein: CASSLDRKNTDTQYF; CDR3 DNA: TGTGCCAGCAGCTTGGATCGAAAGAACACAGATACGCAGTATTTT
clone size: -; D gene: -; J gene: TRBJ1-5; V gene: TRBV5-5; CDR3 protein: CASSPPSGPQHF; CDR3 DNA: TGTGCCAGCAGCCCTCCGTCCGGGCCCCAGCATTTT
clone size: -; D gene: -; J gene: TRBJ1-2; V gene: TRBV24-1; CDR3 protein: CATSDLGMSYGYTF; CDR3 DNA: TGTGCCACCAGTGATTTGGGCATGTCCTATGGCTACACCTTC
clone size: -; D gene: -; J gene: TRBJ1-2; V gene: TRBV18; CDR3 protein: CASSPPGDRRGYTF; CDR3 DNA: TGTGCCAGCTCACCACCAGGGGACCGTAGGGGCTACACCTTC
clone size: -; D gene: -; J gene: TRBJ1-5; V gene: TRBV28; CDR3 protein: CASRTEGTTQHF; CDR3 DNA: TGTGCCAGCAGAACAGAGGGTACGACCCAGCATTTT
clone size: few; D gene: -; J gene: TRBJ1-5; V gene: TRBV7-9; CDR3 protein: CASSPRAPNQPQHF; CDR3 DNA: TGTGCCAGCAGCCCCCGGGCCCCAAATCAGCCCCAGCATTTT
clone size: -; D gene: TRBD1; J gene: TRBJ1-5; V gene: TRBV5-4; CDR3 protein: CASSPTGGAAQHF; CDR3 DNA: TGTGCCAGCAGCCCGACAGGGGGCGCGGCCCAGCATTTT
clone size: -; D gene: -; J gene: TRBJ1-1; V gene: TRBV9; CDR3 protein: CASSVGSDGMNTEAFF; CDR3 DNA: TGTGCCAGCAGCGTAGGGTCAGACGGCATGAACACTGAAGCTTTCTTT
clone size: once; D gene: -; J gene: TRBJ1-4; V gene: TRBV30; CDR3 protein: CAWSVAPIATNEKLFF; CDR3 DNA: TGTGCCTGGAGTGTGGCGCCAATTGCAACTAATGAAAAACTGTTTTTT
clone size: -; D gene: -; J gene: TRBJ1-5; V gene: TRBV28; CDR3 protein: CASSFGTGNQPQHF; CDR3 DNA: TGTGCCAGCAGTTTTGGAACTGGGAATCAGCCCCAGCATTTT
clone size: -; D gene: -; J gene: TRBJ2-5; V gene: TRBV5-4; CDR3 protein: CASSLEVETQYF; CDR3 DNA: TGTGCCAGCAGCTTGGAGGTGGAGACCCAGTACTTC
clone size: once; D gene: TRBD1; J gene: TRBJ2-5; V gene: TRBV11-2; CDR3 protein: CASSFTGEETQYF; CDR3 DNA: TGTGCCAGCAGCTTTACAGGGGAAGAGACCCAGTACTTC
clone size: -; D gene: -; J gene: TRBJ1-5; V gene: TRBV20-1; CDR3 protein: CSASRQDQPQHF; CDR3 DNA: TGCAGTGCTAGTCGGCAGGATCAGCCCCAGCATTTT
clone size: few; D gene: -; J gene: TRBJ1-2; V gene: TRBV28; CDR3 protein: CASSLRPGYGYTF; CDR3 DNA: TGTGCCAGCAGTCTTCGACCGGGGTATGGCTACACCTTC
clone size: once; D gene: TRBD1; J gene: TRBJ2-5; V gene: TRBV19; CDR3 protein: CASSITGAETQYF; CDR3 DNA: TGTGCCAGTAGTATAACAGGGGCGGAGACCCAGTACTTC
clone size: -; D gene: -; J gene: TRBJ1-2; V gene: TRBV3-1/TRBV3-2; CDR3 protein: CASSLTENYGYTF; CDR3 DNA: TGTGCCAGCAGCCTGACAGAGAACTATGGCTACACCTTC
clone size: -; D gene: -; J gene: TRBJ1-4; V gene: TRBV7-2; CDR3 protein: CASSLRLGFREKLFF; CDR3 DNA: TGTGCCAGCAGCTTACGGTTGGGCTTTCGGGAAAAACTGTTTTTT
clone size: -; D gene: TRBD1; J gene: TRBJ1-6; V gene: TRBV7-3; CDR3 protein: CASSSDRGRDSPLHF; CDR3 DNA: TGTGCCAGCAGCTCAGACAGGGGGCGAGATTCACCCCTCCACTTT
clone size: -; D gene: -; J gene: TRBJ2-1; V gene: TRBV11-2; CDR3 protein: CASSSTGTSDPIGQFF; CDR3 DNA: TGTGCCAGCAGCTCGACCGGGACCAGCGACCCAATAGGGCAGTTCTTC
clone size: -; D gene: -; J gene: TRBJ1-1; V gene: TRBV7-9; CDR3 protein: CASSLVRNTEAFF; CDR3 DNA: TGTGCCAGCAGCTTAGTTCGGAACACTGAAGCTTTCTTT
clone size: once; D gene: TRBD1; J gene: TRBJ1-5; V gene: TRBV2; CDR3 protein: CASGTGRDQPQHF; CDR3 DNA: TGTGCCAGCGGGACAGGGCGGGATCAGCCCCAGCATTTT
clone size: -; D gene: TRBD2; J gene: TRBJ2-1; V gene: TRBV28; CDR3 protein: CASSRGELRYNEQFF; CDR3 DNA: TGTGCCAGCAGCCGGGGGGAGCTACGCTACAATGAGCAGTTCTTC
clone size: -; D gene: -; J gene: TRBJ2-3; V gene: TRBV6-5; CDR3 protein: CASSNTDTQYF; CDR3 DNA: TGTGCCAGCAGTAACACAGATACGCAGTATTTT
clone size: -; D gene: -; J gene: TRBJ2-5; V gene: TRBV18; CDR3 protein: CASSHSGQPETQYF; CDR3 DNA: TGTGCCAGCTCACACTCCGGACAGCCAGAGACCCAGTACTTC
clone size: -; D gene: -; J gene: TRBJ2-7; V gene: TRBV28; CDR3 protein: CASSSIFQEQYF; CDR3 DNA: TGTGCCAGCAGTTCCATTTTCCAGGAGCAGTACTTC
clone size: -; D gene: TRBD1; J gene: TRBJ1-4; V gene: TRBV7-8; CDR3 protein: CASKGQQIEKLFF; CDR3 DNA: TGTGCCAGCAAGGGACAGCAAATTGAAAAACTGTTTTTT
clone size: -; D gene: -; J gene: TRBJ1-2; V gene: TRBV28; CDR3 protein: CASSPGQNYGYTF; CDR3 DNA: TGTGCCAGCAGTCCGGGACAAAACTATGGCTACACCTTC
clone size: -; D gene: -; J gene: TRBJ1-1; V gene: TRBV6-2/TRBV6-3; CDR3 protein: CASSYLLSGEAFF; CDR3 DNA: TGTGCCAGCAGCTACTTATTGTCAGGTGAAGCTTTCTTT
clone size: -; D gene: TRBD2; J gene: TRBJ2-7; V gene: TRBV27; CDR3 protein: CASSFGGSLYEQYF; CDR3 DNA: TGTGCCAGCAGTTTCGGCGGGAGTCTGTACGAGCAGTACTTC
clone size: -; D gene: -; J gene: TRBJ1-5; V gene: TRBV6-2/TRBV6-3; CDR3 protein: CASSPGPGGQPQHF; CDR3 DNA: TGTGCCAGCAGTCCCGGACCGGGGGGTCAGCCCCAGCATTTT
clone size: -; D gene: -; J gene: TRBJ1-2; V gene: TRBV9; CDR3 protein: CASSQDANPRGYTF; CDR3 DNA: TGTGCCAGCAGCCAGGACGCTAATCCTCGGGGCTACACCTTC
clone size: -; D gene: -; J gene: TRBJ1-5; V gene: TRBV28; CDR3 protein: CASIPAVNQPQHF; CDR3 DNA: TGTGCCAGCATTCCGGCGGTGAATCAGCCCCAGCATTTT
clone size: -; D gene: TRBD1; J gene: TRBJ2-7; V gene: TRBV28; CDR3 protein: CAMNRDRAFEQYF; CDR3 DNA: TGTGCCATGAACCGGGACAGGGCTTTCGAGCAGTACTTC
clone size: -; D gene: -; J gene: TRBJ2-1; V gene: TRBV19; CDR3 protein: CASRAGGVSYNEQFF; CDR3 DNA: TGTGCCAGTAGGGCGGGCGGGGTCTCCTACAATGAGCAGTTCTTC
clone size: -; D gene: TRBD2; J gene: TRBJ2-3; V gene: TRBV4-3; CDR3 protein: CASSQTGLAGRTDTQYF; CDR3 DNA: TGCGCCAGCAGCCAAACCGGACTAGCGGGGCGCACAGATACGCAGTATTTT
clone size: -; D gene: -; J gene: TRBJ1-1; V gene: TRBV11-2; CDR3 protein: CASSAISGRAFVAFF; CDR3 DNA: TGTGCCAGCAGCGCCATATCGGGGCGCGCTTTTGTGGCTTTCTTT
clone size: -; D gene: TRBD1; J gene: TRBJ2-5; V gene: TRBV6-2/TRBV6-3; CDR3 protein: CASSLPRGRRETQYF; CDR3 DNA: TGTGCCAGCAGCCTCCCTAGGGGGCGAAGGGAGACCCAGTACTTC
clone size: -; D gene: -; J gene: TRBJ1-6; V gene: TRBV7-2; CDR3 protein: CASSLEGGNSPLHF; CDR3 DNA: TGTGCCAGCAGCTTAGAAGGAGGCAATTCACCCCTCCACTTT
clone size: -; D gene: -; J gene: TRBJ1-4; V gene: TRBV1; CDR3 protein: CTSSQDGREKTTNEKLFF; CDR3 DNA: TGCACCAGCAGCCAAGATGGGAGAGAGAAAACAACTAATGAAAAACTGTTTTTT
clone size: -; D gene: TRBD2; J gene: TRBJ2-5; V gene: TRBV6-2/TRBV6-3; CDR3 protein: CASSYVFGRFPETQYF; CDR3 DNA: TGTGCCAGCAGTTACGTTTTCGGGAGGTTTCCAGAGACCCAGTACTTC
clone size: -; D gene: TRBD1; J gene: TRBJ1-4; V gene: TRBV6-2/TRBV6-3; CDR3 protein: CASSQRQGATNEKLFF; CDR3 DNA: TGTGCCAGCAGTCAACGACAGGGAGCAACTAATGAAAAACTGTTTTTT
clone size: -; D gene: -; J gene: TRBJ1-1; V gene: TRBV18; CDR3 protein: CASSPARSQMGTEAFF; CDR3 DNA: TGTGCCAGCTCACCGGCGCGGAGTCAGATGGGGACTGAAGCTTTCTTT
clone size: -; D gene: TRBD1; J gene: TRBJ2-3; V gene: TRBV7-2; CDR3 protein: CASSPRQGGRTDTQYF; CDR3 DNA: TGTGCCAGCAGCCCGAGACAGGGGGGCCGCACAGATACGCAGTATTTT
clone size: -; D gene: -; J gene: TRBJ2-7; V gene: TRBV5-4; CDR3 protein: CASSFPLRPEQYF; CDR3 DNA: TGTGCCAGCAGCTTCCCCCTCCGGCCCGAGCAGTACTTC